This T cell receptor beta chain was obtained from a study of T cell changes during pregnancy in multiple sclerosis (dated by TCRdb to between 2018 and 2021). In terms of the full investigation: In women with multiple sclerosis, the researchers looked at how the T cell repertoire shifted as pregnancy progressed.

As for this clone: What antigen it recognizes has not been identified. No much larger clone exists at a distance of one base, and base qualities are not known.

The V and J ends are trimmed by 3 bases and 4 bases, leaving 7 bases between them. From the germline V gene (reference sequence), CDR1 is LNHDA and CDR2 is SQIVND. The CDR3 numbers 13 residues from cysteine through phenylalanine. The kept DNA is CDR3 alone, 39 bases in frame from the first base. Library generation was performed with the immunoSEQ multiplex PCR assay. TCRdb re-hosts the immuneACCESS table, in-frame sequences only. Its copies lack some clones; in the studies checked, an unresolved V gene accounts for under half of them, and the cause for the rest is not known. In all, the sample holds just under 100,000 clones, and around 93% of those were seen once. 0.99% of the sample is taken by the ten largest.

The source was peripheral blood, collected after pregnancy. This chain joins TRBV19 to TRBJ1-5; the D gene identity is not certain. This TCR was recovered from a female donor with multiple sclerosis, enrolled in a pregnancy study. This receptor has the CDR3 CASSMGRNQPQHF. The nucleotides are TGTGCCAGTAGTATGGGGAGGAATCAGCCCCAGCATTTT. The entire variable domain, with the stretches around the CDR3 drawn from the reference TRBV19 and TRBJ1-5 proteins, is DGGITQSPKYLFRKEGQNVTLSCEQNLNHDAMYWYRQDPGQGLRLIYYSQIVNDFQKGDIAEGYSVSREKKESFPLTVTSAQKNPTAFYLCASSMGRNQPQHFGDGTRLSIL.